A selection of T cell receptor beta chains follows, all from one sample in a study of blood T cell repertoires in COVID-19. Libraries were prepared by immunoSEQ multiplex PCR; TCRdb keeps only in-frame clonotypes and omits some of them. The table includes about 22,000 clones, over 80% detected once. Sequencing input: peripheral blood. The receptor source for this set is a man aged 80 or over with active or convalescent COVID-19. Each CDR3 is given with its conserved first and last residue. A D gene is named only where the DNA matches it firmly. A clone size is listed for some rows: how often the clone was seen (once, few, many), or a class if it is expanded.

TRBJ2-7	17	TRBV19	TRBD1	NA	CASSISGTGGSSYEQYF	TGTGCCAGTAGTATATCCGGGACAGGGGGGTCATCCTACGAGCAGTACTTC
TRBJ1-2	14	TRBV7-9	TRBD1	few	CASSRQGANYGYTF	TGTGCCAGCAGCCGCCAGGGGGCCAACTATGGCTACACCTTC
TRBJ1-1	14	TRBV29-1	TRBD1	NA	CSVRTGRRNTEAFF	TGCAGCGTCCGGACAGGGCGGCGGAACACTGAAGCTTTCTTT
TRBJ2-7	20	TRBV4-1	TRBD2	NA	CASSQRAVPGLAGGSYEQYF	TGCGCCAGCAGCCAGAGGGCGGTCCCGGGACTAGCGGGGGGCTCCTACGAGCAGTACTTC
TRBJ2-7	15	TRBV5-4	NA	NA	CASSLDRGSPYEQYF	TGTGCCAGCAGCTTGGATCGCGGGTCCCCCTACGAGCAGTACTTC
TRBJ1-1	13	TRBV6-1	NA	NA	CASSELQNTEAFF	TGTGCCAGCAGTGAATTACAGAACACTGAAGCTTTCTTT
TRBJ1-2	16	TRBV25-1	TRBD1	NA	CASSDGQGREIWGYTF	TGTGCCAGCAGTGACGGACAGGGAAGGGAGATTTGGGGCTACACCTTC
TRBJ2-3	16	TRBV7-8	TRBD2	NA	CASSLVAGGGTDTQYF	TGTGCCAGCAGCTTGGTAGCGGGAGGGGGCACAGATACGCAGTATTTT
TRBJ2-2	14	TRBV3-1/TRBV3-2	TRBD1	NA	CASRRQGRDGELFF	TGTGCCAGCAGGCGACAGGGGCGCGACGGGGAGCTGTTTTTT
TRBJ1-4	14	TRBV20-1	TRBD1	NA	CSASRDRGYEKLFF	TGCAGTGCCAGTCGGGACAGGGGTTATGAAAAACTGTTTTTT
TRBJ2-1	15	TRBV12-5	NA	NA	CASGLGGAVSDEQFF	TGTGCTAGTGGTTTAGGAGGGGCCGTGTCCGATGAGCAGTTCTTC
TRBJ2-1	15	TRBV2	TRBD2	NA	CASRGTSGSENEQFF	TGTGCCAGCAGAGGTACTAGCGGGAGTGAGAATGAGCAGTTCTTC
TRBJ2-1	14	TRBV6-5	TRBD2	few	CASKTSGSIHEQFF	TGTGCCAGCAAGACTAGCGGGAGCATCCATGAGCAGTTCTTC
TRBJ1-2	14	TRBV29-1	NA	once	CSVEGVLGGYGYTF	TGCAGCGTTGAAGGAGTACTGGGGGGCTATGGCTACACCTTC
TRBJ1-5	17	TRBV19	TRBD1	NA	CASSIDHPGQGSQPQHF	TGTGCCAGTAGTATAGATCACCCCGGACAGGGGAGCCAGCCCCAGCATTTT
TRBJ2-1	9	TRBV12-2	NA	NA	CASRFLPFF	TGTGCAAGTCGCTTTCTACCTTTCTTC
TRBJ2-3	12	TRBV6-2/TRBV6-3	NA	few	CASSYPLRTQYF	TGTGCCAGCAGTTACCCCCTACGTACGCAGTATTTT
TRBJ2-3	14	TRBV19	NA	NA	CASSKGAVTDTQYF	TGTGCCAGTAGTAAAGGAGCGGTTACAGATACGCAGTATTTT
TRBJ2-2	14	TRBV7-7	TRBD2	NA	CASSLGGRAGELFF	TGTGCCAGCAGCTTAGGCGGGAGGGCCGGGGAGCTGTTTTTT
TRBJ2-1	15	TRBV19	TRBD2	NA	CASSIRSGRGNEQFF	TGTGCCAGTAGTATTCGTAGCGGGAGGGGCAATGAGCAGTTCTTC
TRBJ1-5	15	TRBV7-9	NA	NA	CASSRLGQSNQPQHF	TGTGCCAGCAGCCGACTAGGGCAGAGCAATCAGCCCCAGCATTTT
TRBJ1-6	13	TRBV7-2	NA	NA	CASSPNYNSPLHF	TGTGCCAGCAGCCCTAACTATAATTCACCCCTCCACTTT
TRBJ2-1	15	TRBV19	TRBD2	NA	CASSFGLAGGDEQFF	TGTGCCAGTAGTTTCGGACTAGCGGGAGGTGACGAGCAGTTCTTC
TRBJ2-2	13	TRBV2	NA	NA	CASGREHTGELFF	TGTGCCAGCGGTCGGGAGCACACCGGGGAGCTGTTTTTT
TRBJ1-2	12	TRBV2	TRBD1	NA	CASSGQGGGYTF	TGTGCCAGCAGTGGACAGGGGGGTGGCTACACCTTC
TRBJ2-5	16	TRBV5-4	TRBD2	few	CASSLRAGGDRETQYF	TGTGCCAGCAGCTTGCGGGCGGGGGGTGATCGAGAGACCCAGTACTTC
TRBJ2-7	15	TRBV4-2	TRBD1	few	CASSGTGTGADEQYF	TGTGCCAGCAGCGGGACCGGGACAGGGGCGGACGAGCAGTACTTC
TRBJ2-1	12	TRBV3-1/TRBV3-2	NA	NA	CASRPFGGEQFF	TGTGCCAGCAGACCCTTCGGCGGGGAGCAGTTCTTC
TRBJ2-1	16	TRBV5-5	NA	NA	CASSRKGLQLYNEQFF	TGTGCCAGCAGCCGGAAGGGGCTCCAACTCTACAATGAGCAGTTCTTC
TRBJ1-2	19	TRBV4-1	TRBD1	NA	CASSHFPGQGAQINYGYTF	TGCGCCAGCAGCCATTTCCCGGGACAGGGGGCGCAGATCAACTATGGCTACACCTTC
TRBJ1-4	19	TRBV7-2	TRBD1	NA	CASSPVSPGQGDIGEKLFF	TGTGCCAGCAGCCCCGTATCCCCAGGACAGGGGGATATCGGTGAAAAACTGTTTTTT
TRBJ2-7	14	TRBV15	NA	NA	CATSRVGSSYEQYF	TGTGCCACCAGCAGAGTTGGCAGCTCCTACGAGCAGTACTTC
TRBJ1-1	15	TRBV19	TRBD1	NA	CASSLGDRPNTEAFF	TGTGCCAGCTCCTTGGGGGACAGACCGAACACTGAAGCTTTCTTT
TRBJ2-3	13	TRBV12-5	NA	NA	CASGLERADTQYF	TGTGCTAGTGGTTTGGAGAGGGCGGATACGCAGTATTTT
TRBJ2-7	14	TRBV11-2	TRBD1	NA	CASSLQGQGPEQYF	TGTGCCAGCAGCCTCCAGGGACAGGGCCCCGAGCAGTACTTC
TRBJ1-1	13	TRBV30	NA	NA	CAWRVQENTEAFF	TGTGCCTGGAGGGTACAGGAGAACACTGAAGCTTTCTTT
TRBJ1-3	16	TRBV18	TRBD1	NA	CASSLYDRGQGNTIYF	TGTGCCAGCTCACTTTACGACAGGGGGCAAGGAAACACCATATATTTT
TRBJ1-5	16	TRBV7-2	NA	NA	CASSLRGREARQPQHF	TGTGCCAGCAGCTTAAGGGGACGGGAGGCCCGGCAGCCCCAGCATTTT
TRBJ1-5	12	TRBV2	NA	NA	CASRGGAWPQHF	TGTGCCAGCCGGGGGGGCGCTTGGCCCCAGCATTTT
TRBJ2-1	14	TRBV6-2/TRBV6-3	TRBD1	NA	CASSYEGALDEQFF	TGTGCCAGCAGTTACGAGGGGGCATTGGATGAGCAGTTCTTC
TRBJ1-2	11	TRBV6-6	NA	NA	CASSYSTGHTF	TGTGCCAGCAGTTACTCTACAGGTCACACCTTC
TRBJ2-7	17	TRBV2	TRBD2	NA	CASSGVSGGPFEGEQYF	TGTGCCAGCAGTGGTGTTAGCGGGGGCCCCTTTGAAGGCGAGCAGTACTTC
TRBJ2-5	14	TRBV24-1	NA	NA	CATSDATGSETQYF	TGTGCCACCAGTGATGCCACAGGATCTGAGACCCAGTACTTC
TRBJ2-1	15	TRBV27	TRBD2	NA	CATKVIAGDYNEQFF	TGTGCCACCAAGGTCATAGCGGGGGACTACAATGAGCAGTTCTTC
TRBJ1-2	14	TRBV5-4	NA	NA	CASSPAGTLVYYTF	TGTGCCAGCAGTCCCGCCGGGACACTTGTTTACTACACCTTC
TRBJ1-5	15	TRBV2	TRBD1	NA	CASSPEGQGNQPQHF	TGTGCCAGCAGCCCAGAAGGACAGGGCAATCAGCCCCAGCATTTT
TRBJ1-2	13	TRBV9	NA	NA	CASSVVTDYGYTF	TGTGCCAGCAGCGTAGTAACGGACTATGGCTACACCTTC
TRBJ2-1	17	TRBV11-2	NA	NA	CASSLVSRIDSYNEQFF	TGTGCCAGCAGCTTAGTATCGCGGATAGACTCCTACAATGAGCAGTTCTTC
TRBJ1-4	16	TRBV7-9	TRBD1	NA	CASSALTGGKDEKLFF	TGTGCCAGCAGCGCCTTAACAGGGGGCAAGGATGAAAAACTGTTTTTT
TRBJ2-7	14	TRBV3-1/TRBV3-2	TRBD2	once	CASSPGRLAGEQYF	TGTGCCAGCAGCCCCGGGAGGTTGGCGGGCGAGCAGTACTTC